The T cell receptor (beta chain) described here comes from a study of cytotoxic CD8 clonotypes in ibrutinib-treated CLL. TCR beta libraries used about 2 micrograms of genomic DNA from cryopreserved PBMCs. The sequencing depth, 1 in 200,000 to 1 in 1 million T cells, was the target. Some clones are missing from TCRdb's copy, which holds only in-frame ones; the method was immunoSEQ multiplex PCR. This table holds 20,000 to 30,000 clones, 55% to 85% found once. This clone has only a few counts. Antigen unknown. Findings and caveats of the study: Public clonotypes, rarely seen, contracted or held steady on treatment.

Germline-derived CDR1 and CDR2 are LNHNV and YYDKDF (reference sequence). This CDR3 is built from 15 residues. With 3 bases removed from V and 8 bases from J, the gap between germline ends came to 16 bases. The specimen was PBMCs, collected after 12 months of ibrutinib treatment. The origin of this receptor is a human donor with chronic lymphocytic leukemia. The chain uses TRBV15 and TRBJ1-4, with D maybe TRBD1 (5 bases). The CDR3 is CATSSGGTQREKLFF. The CDR3 region has the DNA TGTGCCACCAGCAGTGGAGGGACGCAGAGGGAAAAACTGTTTTTT.